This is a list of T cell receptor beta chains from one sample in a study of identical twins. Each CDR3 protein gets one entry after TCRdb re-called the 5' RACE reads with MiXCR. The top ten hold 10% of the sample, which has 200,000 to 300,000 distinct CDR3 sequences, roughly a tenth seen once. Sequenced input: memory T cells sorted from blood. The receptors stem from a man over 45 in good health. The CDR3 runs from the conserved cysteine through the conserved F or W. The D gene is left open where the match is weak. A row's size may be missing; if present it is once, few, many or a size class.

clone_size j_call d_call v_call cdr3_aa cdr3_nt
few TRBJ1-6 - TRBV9 CASSAVVGQSSPLHF TGTGCCAGCAGCGCGGTCGTAGGACAGTCCTCACCCCTCCACTTT
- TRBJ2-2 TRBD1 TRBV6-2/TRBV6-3 CASSYKGQIITGELFF TGTGCCAGCAGTTACAAGGGACAGATCATCACCGGGGAGCTGTTTTTT
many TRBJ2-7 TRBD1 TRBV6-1 CASMGRGTYEQYF TGTGCCAGCATGGGCAGGGGGACCTACGAGCAGTACTTC
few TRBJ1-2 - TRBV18 CASSQMSGTFYGYTF TGTGCCAGCTCACAAATGTCCGGGACCTTCTATGGCTACACCTTC
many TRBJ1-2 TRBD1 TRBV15 CATSRGGTGLDYTF TGTGCCACCAGCAGAGGAGGGACAGGACTAGACTACACCTTC
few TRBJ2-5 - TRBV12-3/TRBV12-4 CASSHHGETQYF TGTGCCAGCAGCCACCACGGCGAGACCCAGTACTTC
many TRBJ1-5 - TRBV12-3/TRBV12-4 CASSLDLQPQHF TGTGCCAGCAGCCTCGATCTTCAGCCCCAGCATTTT
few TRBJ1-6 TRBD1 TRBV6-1 CASSGQGYYNSPLHF TGTGCCAGCTCGGGACAGGGTTACTATAATTCACCCCTCCACTTT
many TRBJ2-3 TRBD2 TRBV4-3 CASSQDIVGGAGDTQYF TGCGCCAGCAGCCAAGATATTGTCGGGGGGGCTGGTGATACGCAGTATTTT
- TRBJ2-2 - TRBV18 CASSPSGTGELFF TGTGCCAGCTCACCGTCCGGCACCGGGGAGCTGTTTTTT
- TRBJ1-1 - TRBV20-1 CSAPDIQNTEAFF TGCAGTGCTCCGGACATACAGAACACTGAAGCTTTCTTT
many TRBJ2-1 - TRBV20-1 CSASNGPFYNEQFF TGCAGTGCTAGCAACGGGCCCTTCTACAATGAGCAGTTCTTC
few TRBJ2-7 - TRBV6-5 CASSDLREQYF TGTGCCAGCAGTGACCTCCGCGAGCAGTACTTC
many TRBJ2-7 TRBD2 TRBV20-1 CSARDVLAGGPYEQYF TGCAGTGCTAGAGACGTACTAGCGGGAGGGCCCTACGAGCAGTACTTC
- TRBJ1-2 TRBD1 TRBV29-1 CSVRDRAFDYGYTF TGCAGCGTCCGAGACAGGGCCTTCGACTATGGCTACACCTTC
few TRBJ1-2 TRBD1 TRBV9 CASSPNRGLGYTF TGTGCCAGCAGCCCAAACAGGGGGCTAGGCTACACCTTC
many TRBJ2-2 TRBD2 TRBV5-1 CASSSVAGGPSTGELFF TGCGCCAGCAGCTCGGTAGCGGGAGGCCCCTCCACCGGGGAGCTGTTTTTT
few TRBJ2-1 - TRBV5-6 CASRDPRGYNEQFF TGTGCCAGCAGGGACCCTCGCGGCTACAATGAGCAGTTCTTC
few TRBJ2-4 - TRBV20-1 CSASAYGTPSIAKNIQYF TGCAGTGCTAGCGCCTACGGGACACCCTCTATAGCCAAAAACATTCAGTACTTC
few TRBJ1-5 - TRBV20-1 CSALRQADSNQPQHF TGCAGTGCCCTTAGACAGGCCGATAGCAATCAGCCCCAGCATTTT
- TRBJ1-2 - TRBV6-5 CASRRLNYGYTF TGTGCCAGCAGACGCCTTAACTATGGCTACACCTTC
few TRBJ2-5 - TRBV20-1 CSAEGGETQYF TGCAGTGCCGAAGGGGGAGAGACCCAGTACTTC
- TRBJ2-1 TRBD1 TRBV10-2 CASTRMGQSSYNEQFF TGCGCCAGCACCAGGATGGGACAGAGCTCCTACAATGAGCAGTTCTTC
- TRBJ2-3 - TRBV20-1 CSASHERSTDTQYF TGCAGTGCTAGTCATGAGCGGAGCACAGATACGCAGTATTTT
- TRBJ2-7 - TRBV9 CASSVGPGNHEQYF TGTGCCAGCAGCGTAGGACCAGGTAACCACGAGCAGTACTTC
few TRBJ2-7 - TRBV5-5 CASSVGSGYEQYF TGTGCCAGCAGCGTAGGGTCGGGGTACGAGCAGTACTTC
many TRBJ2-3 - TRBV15 CATSRRAVDTQYF TGTGCCACCAGCCGACGTGCTGTAGATACGCAGTATTTT
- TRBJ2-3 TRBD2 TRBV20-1 CSARDPGGDTQYF TGCAGTGCTAGAGATCCGGGAGGAGATACGCAGTATTTT
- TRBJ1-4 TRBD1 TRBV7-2 CASSPGPGQGNEKLFF TGTGCCAGCAGCCCCGGTCCGGGACAGGGGAATGAAAAACTGTTTTTT
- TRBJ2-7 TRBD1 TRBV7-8 CASSLVDRGYEQYF TGTGCCAGCAGCTTAGTCGACAGGGGGTACGAGCAGTACTTC
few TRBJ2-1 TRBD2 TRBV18 CASSPLRTSGNSNEQFF TGTGCCAGCTCACCATTACGGACTAGCGGGAATTCGAATGAGCAGTTCTTC
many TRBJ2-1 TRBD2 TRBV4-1 CASSRLAGGSYNEQFF TGCGCCAGCAGCCGACTAGCGGGGGGGTCCTACAATGAGCAGTTCTTC
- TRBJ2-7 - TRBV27 CASSLKWGPYEQYF TGTGCCAGCAGTTTAAAGTGGGGTCCCTACGAGCAGTACTTC
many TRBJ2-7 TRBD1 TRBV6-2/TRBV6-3 CASSYLQGRTFYEQYF TGTGCCAGCAGTTACCTACAGGGGCGTACCTTCTACGAGCAGTACTTC
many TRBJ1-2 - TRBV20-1 CSARDQGSYGYTF TGCAGTGCTAGAGATCAAGGCAGCTATGGCTACACCTTC
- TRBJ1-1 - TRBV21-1 CASSVFQKGNTEAFF TGTGCCAGCAGCGTTTTTCAGAAGGGGAACACTGAAGCTTTCTTT
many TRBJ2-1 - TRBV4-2 CASRRGDEQFF TGTGCCAGCAGGAGGGGGGATGAGCAGTTCTTC
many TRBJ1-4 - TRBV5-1 CASSLGQNNEKLFF TGCGCCAGCAGCTTGGGACAGAATAATGAAAAACTGTTTTTT
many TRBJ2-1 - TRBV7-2 CASSPTTYNEQFF TGTGCCAGCAGCCCTACGACCTACAATGAGCAGTTCTTC
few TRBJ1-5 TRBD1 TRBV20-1 CSAGTGNQPQHF TGCAGTGCCGGGACAGGGAACCAGCCCCAGCATTTT
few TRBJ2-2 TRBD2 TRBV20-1 CSASSGLAGNTGELFF TGCAGTGCCTCCTCGGGACTAGCGGGGAACACCGGGGAGCTGTTTTTT
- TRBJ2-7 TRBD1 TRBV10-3 CAIMGQATYEQYF TGTGCCATCATGGGACAGGCTACCTACGAGCAGTACTTC
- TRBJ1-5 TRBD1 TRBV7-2 CASSSDRDYQPQHF TGTGCCAGCAGCTCGGACAGGGACTATCAGCCCCAGCATTTT
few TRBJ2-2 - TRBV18 CASSTGGILTGELFF TGTGCCAGCTCCACCGGGGGAATCCTCACCGGGGAGCTGTTTTTT
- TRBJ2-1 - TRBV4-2 CASTRGGVDEQFF TGTGCCAGCACCCGAGGGGGGGTGGATGAGCAGTTCTTC
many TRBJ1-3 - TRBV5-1 CASSAETVSGNTIYF TGCGCCAGCAGCGCGGAGACGGTCTCTGGAAACACCATATATTTT
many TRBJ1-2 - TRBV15 CATSRDEVGGYTF TGTGCCACCAGCAGAGATGAGGTGGGCGGCTACACCTTC
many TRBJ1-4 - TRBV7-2 CASSLGGTAEKLFF TGTGCCAGCAGCTTAGGAGGGACTGCTGAAAAACTGTTTTTT
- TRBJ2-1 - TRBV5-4 CASSLTGKYNEQFF TGTGCCAGCAGCCTGACCGGGAAATACAATGAGCAGTTCTTC
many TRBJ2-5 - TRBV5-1 CASSLGEEETQYF TGCGCCAGCAGCTTGGGTGAGGAAGAGACCCAGTACTTC
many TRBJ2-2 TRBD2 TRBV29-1 CSVEEKPTSGRRNTGELFF TGCAGCGTTGAAGAGAAACCCACTAGCGGGAGGCGCAACACCGGGGAGCTGTTTTTT
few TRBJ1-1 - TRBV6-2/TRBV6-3 CASNHPVQGRMNTEAFF TGTGCCAGCAACCACCCCGTCCAGGGTAGGATGAACACTGAAGCTTTCTTT
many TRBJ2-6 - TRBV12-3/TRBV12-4 CASSSWTGVSGANVLTF TGTGCCAGCAGTTCCTGGACGGGCGTCTCTGGGGCCAACGTCCTGACTTTC
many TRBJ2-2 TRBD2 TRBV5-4 CASGVAGISGGELFF TGTGCCAGCGGGGTAGCGGGAATCAGCGGCGGGGAGCTGTTTTTT
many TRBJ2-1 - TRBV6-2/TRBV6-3 CASSPGLSYNEQFF TGTGCCAGCAGTCCGGGACTCTCCTACAATGAGCAGTTCTTC
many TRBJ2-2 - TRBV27 CASSHPTGVNTGELFF TGTGCCAGCAGTCACCCGACAGGAGTGAACACCGGGGAGCTGTTTTTT
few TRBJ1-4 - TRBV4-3 CASSQAGGGTTNEKLFF TGCGCCAGCAGCCAAGCCGGGGGGGGAACAACTAATGAAAAACTGTTTTTT
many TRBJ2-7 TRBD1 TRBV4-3 CASSQGAGDRIYEQYF TGCGCCAGCAGCCAAGGGGCCGGGGACAGAATTTACGAGCAGTACTTC
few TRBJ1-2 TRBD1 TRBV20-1 CSARPRDRGFGYTF TGCAGTGCTAGACCTCGGGACAGGGGATTTGGCTACACCTTC